This T cell receptor beta chain was sequenced during a study of blood T cell repertoires in COVID-19. CDR3 length: 14 amino acids. Trimming cost V 8 bases and J 3 bases; bases outside gene matches: 4. Germline values: CDR1 MGHDK, CDR2 SYGVNS. Authors' data handling: Reference gene primer amplification gave estimated nucleated cell counts. Measured with immunoSEQ multiplex PCR; TCRdb has only the in-frame clones, and not every one. For V, J and clone size, that table is used; D and trimming come from the DNA. In the table there are fewer than 450,000 clones, around 90% of which are singletons. All enrollees were roughly 18 to 90 years old and from some 24 US areas.

The sample consisted of PBMCs or T cells enriched from blood (not recorded which). The TCR sequence derives from a man between 18 and 29 years old who had recovered from COVID-19. The chain is built from TRBV25-1 and TRBJ1-1; 12 nucleotides match TRBD1. The CDR3: CASAGTGGHTEAFF. The CDR3 coding sequence is TGTGCCAGCGCTGGGACAGGGGGCCACACTGAAGCTTTCTTT.